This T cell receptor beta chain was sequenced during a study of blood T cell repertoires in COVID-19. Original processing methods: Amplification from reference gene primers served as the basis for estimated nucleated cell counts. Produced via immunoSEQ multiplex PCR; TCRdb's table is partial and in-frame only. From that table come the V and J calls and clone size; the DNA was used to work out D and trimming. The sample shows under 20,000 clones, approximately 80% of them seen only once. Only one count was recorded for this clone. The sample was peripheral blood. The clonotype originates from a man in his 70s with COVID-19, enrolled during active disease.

CDR3 nucleotide sequence: TGTGCCAGCAGCCGGGACACTAATAATTCACCCCTCCACTTT. Encoded protein: CASSRDTNNSPLHF. The rearrangement links TRBV9 to TRBJ1-6; possibly TRBD1 for D (6 bases). The germline V gene encodes CDR1 SGDLS and CDR2 YYNGEE. The V gene lost 4 bases and the J gene lost 5 bases, with 10 bases spanning the gap. This CDR3 has 14 residues.